Below are 19 T cell receptor beta chains sequenced from a single sample in a study of shared clonotypes between healthy human individuals. The assay was immunoSEQ multiplex PCR, and TCRdb's table has in-frame clones only and misses some. The sample has 330,000 or so clones; around 67% are singletons. Sequencing was done on a sample of memory CD4+ T cells sorted from blood. As to subset: CD45RA-negative fraction. The receptor source for this set is a man aged 25 to 40 in good health.

V usage is TRBV4-1 and J usage is TRBJ1-4; no clear D. V lost 3 bases and J lost 3, with 11 bases in between. CDR1 MGHRA and CDR2 YSYEKL come from the germline V gene. This CDR3 spans 15 amino acids. CDR3 bases: TGCGCCAGCAGCCAGGAGGGTCTGCCTAATGAAAAACTGTTTTTT. As protein: CASSQEGLPNEKLFF.

About this clone itself: Mismatch with germline at one junction end may stem from a read error. The chain links TRBV19 to TRBJ2-7; 9 nucleotides line up with TRBD2. The germline gives CDR1 LNHDA, CDR2 SQIVND (reference sequence). This CDR3 region has 18 residues. The CDR3 coding sequence is TGTGTCAGTAGTCCGCTCGGTCGGCTAGCGGGATCCACCTACGAGCAGTACTTC. Translation gives CVSSPLGRLAGSTYEQYF.

There are a few counts of this clone. This chain links TRBV30 with TRBJ1-2; D is possibly TRBD1 (5 bases). CDR3 size: 10 residues. Germline-derived CDR1 and CDR2 are GTSNPN and SVGIG (reference sequence). V lost 7 bases and J lost 8, with 11 bases in between. CDR3 in DNA: TGTGCCTTCAGGTGGGACGGCTACACCTTC. This translates into CAFRWDGYTF.

The chain is built from TRBV27 and TRBJ1-2, with 10 bases aligning to TRBD1. The CDR3 is made up of 16 amino acids. The V segment lost 6 bases and the J segment 2 bases; nucleotides outside the gene matches: 9. Germline CDR1 and CDR2: MNHEY and SMNVEV (reference sequence). The CDR3 region has the DNA TGTGCCAGCAGCGCCTTTGGGACAGGGGTAAACTATGGCTACACCTTC. Its translation is CASSAFGTGVNYGYTF.

This rearrangement joins TRBV5-1 to TRBJ2-2, with 9 positions matching TRBD1. J gave up 6 bases and V 0 bases, and 3 bases lay outside the gene matches. The CDR3 spans 15 residues. Germline loops: CDR1 SGHRS, CDR2 YFSETQ. The CDR3 sequence: CASSLGTGVAGELFF. The CDR3, as DNA: TGCGCCAGCAGCTTGGGGACAGGGGTGGCCGGGGAGCTGTTTTTT.

At least ten counts were recorded for this clone. The chain combines TRBV4-1 with TRBJ1-5; 7 bases map to TRBD1. CDR1 is MGHRA, CDR2 YSYEKL, per germline. Trimming removed 5 bases from V and 4 bases from J; junction bases left unmatched: 8. This CDR3 region has 15 residues. CDR3 DNA sequence: TGCGCCAGCAGCATATCGACAGGGATTAATCAGCCCCAGCATTTT. It codes for CASSISTGINQPQHF.

This clone has a count of ten or more. The gene calls are TRBV28 and TRBJ2-1, with a possible D match to TRBD1 (5 bases). From germline, CDR1 is MDHEN and CDR2 SYDVKM. V lost 3 bases and J lost 14, with 17 bases in between. The CDR3 length is 13 residues. The CDR3 DNA follows: TGTGCCAGCAGTTTGCAGGGTTCGGATTACGAGTTCTTC. Protein: CASSLQGSDYEFF.

Written as DNA, the CDR3 is TGTGCCAGCAGCTTGGAAGCGGGGGGTGGGATTGGGGCCCAGTACTTC. It yields the protein CASSLEAGGGIGAQYF. The chain employs TRBV5-4 and TRBJ2-5, with TRBD2 identical over 9 bases. V gave up 0 bases and J gave up 9 bases; unmatched junction bases: 12. Germline assignment: CDR1 SGHNT and CDR2 YYREEE (reference sequence). The CDR3 has 16 residues. Looking up the rest from reference TRBV5-4 and TRBJ2-5 gives the full variable domain: ETGVTQSPTHLIKTRGQQVTLRCSSQSGHNTVSWYQQALGQGPQFIFQYYREEENGRGNFPPRFSGLQFPNYSSELNVNALELDDSALYLCASSLEAGGGIGAQYFGPGTRLLVL.

This clone was observed once. CDR3 sequence (DNA): TGCGCCAGCACCGGGCAGGGGTCTGGGGCCAACGTCCTGACTTTC. Amino acids: CASTGQGSGANVLTF. V usage is TRBV5-1 and J usage is TRBJ2-6; TRBD1 might be the D (6 bases). The CDR3 is 15 residues long. Germline-derived CDR1 and CDR2 are SGHRS and YFSETQ. V was trimmed by 6 bases and J by 1 base, leaving 11 bases between them.

This clone was observed many times. The V and J genes are TRBV18 and TRBJ1-5; TRBD1 might be the D (5 bases). The V gene's germline CDR1 is KGHSH and CDR2 LQKENI. The length of the CDR3 is 14 residues. Trimming cost V 3 bases and J 6 bases, with 12 bases left between them. The CDR3 loop reads CASSPDSGSQPQHF. CDR3 coding DNA: TGTGCCAGCTCACCCGACAGTGGTTCTCAGCCCCAGCATTTT.

This clone was seen a few times. The chain combines TRBV11-2 with TRBJ2-7, with a weak D call TRBD1 (7 bases). CDR1 and CDR2 from the germline V gene are SGHAT and FQNNGV. The CDR3 is 16 amino acids. V was clipped by 5 bases and J by 0 bases, with 17 bases between them. CDR3 DNA: TGTGCCAGCAGCCCGGAGGGACAGCTGAGCTCCTACGAGCAGTACTTC. It translates to CASSPEGQLSSYEQYF.

V and J are TRBV25-1 and TRBJ2-3; 9 bases line up with TRBD2. CDR1 and CDR2 (germline): MGHDK, SYGVNS. The junction had 9 bases not matched to a gene; V was cut back by 8 bases and J by 0 bases. The CDR3 sequence is 16 residues long. The CDR3 sequence is CASEPSGTQSTDTQYF. DNA for the CDR3: TGTGCCAGCGAACCTAGCGGGACACAGAGCACAGATACGCAGTATTTT.

V usage is TRBV7-3 and J usage is TRBJ2-3; TRBD1 matches at 11 bases. This CDR3 is 16 amino acids long. The germline CDR1 and CDR2 sequences are SGHTA and FQGTGA. V dropped 5 bases and J dropped 0; count of bases not matched to a gene: 4. The CDR3 region is CASSGGTGGSTDTQYF. In nucleotides, the CDR3 is TGTGCCAGCAGCGGTGGGACAGGGGGTAGCACAGATACGCAGTATTTT.

The chain uses TRBV5-4 and TRBJ2-1; 8 positions agree with TRBD1. The germline V gene has CDR1 SGHNT and CDR2 YYREEE (reference sequence). Germline trimming cut 0 bases from V and 0 bases from J; bases unmatched to any gene: 2. The CDR3 covers 16 residues. The CDR3 DNA sequence: TGTGCCAGCAGCTTGGCCGGGACAGGCTCCTACAATGAGCAGTTCTTC. This sequence encodes CASSLAGTGSYNEQFF.

The chain couples TRBV29-1 to TRBJ2-1; D is perhaps TRBD2 (6 bases). Germline V gene sequence: CDR1 SQVTM, CDR2 ANQGSEA. The CDR3 totals 13 residues. V lost 8 bases and J 15 bases, leaving 26 bases between the germline ends. The CDR3, as DNA: TGCAGCACGGTGAACGGGGGAGAGTCGTGGGGGTTCTTC. It is translated as CSTVNGGESWGFF.

The rearrangement joins TRBV7-2 to TRBJ2-1, with 7 bases fitting TRBD1. Germline loops: CDR1 SGHTA, CDR2 FQGNSA. Germline trimming cut 7 bases from V and 6 bases from J; bases unmatched to any gene: 9. The CDR3 sequence is 14 residues long. The CDR3 reads CASTRMTGTNEQFF. The CDR3 DNA sequence: TGTGCCAGCACTCGAATGACAGGGACCAATGAGCAGTTCTTC. Supplemented by reference TRBV7-2 and TRBJ2-1, the full variable domain reads GAGVSQSPSNKVTEKGKDVELRCDPISGHTALYWYRQSLGQGLEFLIYFQGNSAPDKSGLPSDRFSAERTGGSVSTLTIQRTQQEDSAVYLCASTRMTGTNEQFFGPGTRLTVL.

With respect to this clone: Other DNA sequences in this sample translate to the same CDR3. V gene TRBV28 combines with J gene TRBJ2-7; the D is unclear. The CDR3 runs to 13 residues. Germline loops: CDR1 MDHEN, CDR2 SYDVKM. Between the trimmed V and J ends, which lost 2 bases and 3 bases, there was a span of 8 bases. The chain's CDR3 is CASSLARSYEQYF. CDR3 DNA sequence: TGTGCCAGCAGTTTAGCAAGAAGCTACGAGCAGTACTTC.

This clone showed up just once. This chain uses TRBV10-1 with TRBJ2-1; D remains ambiguous. The germline V and J ends were trimmed by 5 bases and 2 bases, with 16 bases remaining between them. This CDR3 has 16 amino acids. Germline V CDR1 and CDR2: WNHNN, SYGVQD (reference sequence). The CDR3 loop reads CASSSTDSSTYNEQFF. The DNA of the CDR3 is TGCGCCAGCAGTTCCACGGATTCGAGCACCTACAATGAGCAGTTCTTC.

As regards this clone: Other nucleotide sequences from this sample produce the same CDR3. The DNA of the CDR3 is TGTGCCATCAGGGGGACTAGCGGTTCAAATGAGCAGTTCTTC. It translates to CAIRGTSGSNEQFF. The chain combines TRBV10-3 with TRBJ2-1, with TRBD2 matching over 11 bases. There are 14 residues in the CDR3. The germline V gene encodes CDR1 ENHRY and CDR2 SYGVKD. V shed 6 bases and J 7 bases; nucleotides not matched to a gene: 5.